The following is a T cell receptor (beta chain) sequence with its context. Its antigen target is currently unknown. No base-level quality is on record; no much larger clone is a single base apart. This specimen comes from a study of technical replicates of blood from a few donors (dated by TCRdb to 2015 to 2018). Library method: the immunoSEQ multiplex PCR assay. TCRdb carries this immuneACCESS record with in-frame sequences only. Its versions omit some clonotypes, under half of them owing to an unresolved V gene in the studies checked, with the rest unexplained. The sample table shows roughly 69,000 clones, and 95% to 98% are seen once. 0.25% to 0.3% of the sample is taken by the ten largest. Measured from the cysteine to the phenylalanine, the CDR3 is 14 residues long. Only CDR3 DNA remains: 42 bases, in frame from the first base. Via the germline V gene, CDR1 is MNHEY and CDR2 SVGAGI. After removal of 0 bases from V and 10 bases from J, the junction retains 9 bases not matched to a gene.

This sequence was found in a human donor in good health. The sequencing sample was made of T cells isolated from PBMCs. The chain links TRBV6-5 with TRBJ2-7, with 7 central nucleotides matching TRBD1. The DNA sequence is given as TGTGCCAGCAGTTACTCTACAAGACAGGGCGTACAGTACTTC. Translation gives CASSYSTRQGVQYF.